This T cell receptor (beta chain) was identified during a study of cytomegalovirus exposure and HLA in healthy donors. As for the study in general: Caucasian-associated ancestry cluster membership applied to about 83% of some 400 genotyped donors.

Researchers ran the PCR with 60 Vbeta and 13 Jbeta primers. Clones were read by immunoSEQ multiplex PCR, and TCRdb kept only the in-frame ones, dropping some. Of about 160,000 clones listed, roughly four fifths are singletons. The germline V gene has CDR1 MNHEY and CDR2 SMNVEV (reference sequence). The CDR3 has 16 residues. The ends lost 4 bases at V and 3 bases at J; junction bases unmatched: 4. Study conclusions and caveats: In a later analysis, common viral pathogens appeared linked to several of the most significant clusters.

Worth noting for this clone: What it binds is not known.

The clonotype comes from a man in his fifties in good health and CMV-seropositive. This sequence joins TRBV27 and TRBJ2-1; 12 bases line up with TRBD2. The material sequenced was PBMCs. CDR3 nucleotides: TGTGCCAGCAGTTCGAGACTAGCGGGGGACTACAATGAGCAGTTCTTC. The encoded protein is CASSSRLAGDYNEQFF.